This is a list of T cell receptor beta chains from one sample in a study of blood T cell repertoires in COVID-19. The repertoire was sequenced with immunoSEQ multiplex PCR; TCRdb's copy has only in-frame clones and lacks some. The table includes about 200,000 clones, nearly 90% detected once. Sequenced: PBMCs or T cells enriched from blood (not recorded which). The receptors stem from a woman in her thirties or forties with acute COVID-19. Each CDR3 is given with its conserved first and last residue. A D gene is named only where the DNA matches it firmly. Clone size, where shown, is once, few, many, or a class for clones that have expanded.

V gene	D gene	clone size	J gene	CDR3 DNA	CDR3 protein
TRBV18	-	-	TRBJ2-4	TGTGCCAGCTCACTCGGGGGGCTTCTTCTTCAGTACTTC	CASSLGGLLLQYF
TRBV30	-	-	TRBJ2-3	TGTGCCTGGAGTGTAGCTGGGGGCGATGAGACGCAGTATTTT	CAWSVAGGDETQYF
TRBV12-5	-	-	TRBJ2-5	TGTGCTAGTGGTTTGGTACTAGGGGGGGGAGAGACCCAGTACTTC	CASGLVLGGGETQYF
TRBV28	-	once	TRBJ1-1	TGTGCCAGCAGTTTAAGGAGGGCTGAAGCTTTCTTT	CASSLRRAEAFF
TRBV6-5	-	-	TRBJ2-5	TGTGCCAGCAGCCGAGGCGGGCGGTTTCAAGAGACCCAGTACTTC	CASSRGGRFQETQYF
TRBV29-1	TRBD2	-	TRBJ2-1	TGCAGCGTCCGGACTAGCGGGAGGGCCAATGAGCAGTTCTTC	CSVRTSGRANEQFF
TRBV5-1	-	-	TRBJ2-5	TGCGCCAGCAGCTTGGGGCAGACTGAGACCCAGTACTTC	CASSLGQTETQYF
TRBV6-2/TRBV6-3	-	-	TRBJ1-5	TGTGCCAGCAGTTCGCTGGGGCGGCCCCAGCATTTT	CASSSLGRPQHF
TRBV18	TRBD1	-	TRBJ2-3	TGTGCCAGCTCACCACTCGAGACAGGGGCTACAGATACGCAGTATTTT	CASSPLETGATDTQYF
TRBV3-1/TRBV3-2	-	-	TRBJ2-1	TGTGCCAGCAGCCAAGAACTAAACCTATACAATGAGCAGTTCTTC	CASSQELNLYNEQFF
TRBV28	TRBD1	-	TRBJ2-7	TGTGCCAGCAGTTTTCTTGAGGGGGACAGATTAGGCGAGCAGTACTTC	CASSFLEGDRLGEQYF